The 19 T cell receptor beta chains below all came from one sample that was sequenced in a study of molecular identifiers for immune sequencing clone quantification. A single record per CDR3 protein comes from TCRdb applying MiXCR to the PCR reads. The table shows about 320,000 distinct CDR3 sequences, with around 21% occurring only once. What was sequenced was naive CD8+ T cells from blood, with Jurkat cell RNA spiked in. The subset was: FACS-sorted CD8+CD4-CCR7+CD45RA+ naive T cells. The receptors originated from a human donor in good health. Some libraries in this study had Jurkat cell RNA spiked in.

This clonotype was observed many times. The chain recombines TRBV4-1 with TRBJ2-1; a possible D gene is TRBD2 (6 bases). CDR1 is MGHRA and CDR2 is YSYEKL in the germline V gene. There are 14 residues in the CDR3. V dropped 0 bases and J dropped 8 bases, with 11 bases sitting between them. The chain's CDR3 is CASSQETSSHEQFF. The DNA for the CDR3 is TGCGCCAGCAGCCAAGAGACTAGTTCCCATGAGCAGTTCTTC.

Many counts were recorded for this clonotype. The CDR3 reads CASSAARDLTSGANVLTF. As DNA, the CDR3 is TGTGCCAGCAGCGCGGCCAGGGACCTAACCTCTGGGGCCAACGTCCTGACTTTC. The V gene is TRBV9, the J gene TRBJ2-6; either TRBD1 or TRBD2 may supply D (5 bases each). Germline V lookup: CDR1 SGDLS, CDR2 YYNGEE. V was shortened by 3 bases and J by 0 bases, with 16 bases between the two germline ends. CDR3 size: 18 residues.

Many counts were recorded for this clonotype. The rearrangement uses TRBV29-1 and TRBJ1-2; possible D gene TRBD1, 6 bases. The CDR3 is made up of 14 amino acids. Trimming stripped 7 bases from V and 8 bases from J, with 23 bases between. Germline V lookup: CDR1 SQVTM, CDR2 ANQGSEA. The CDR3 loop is CSARGVRGSSGYTF. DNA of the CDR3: TGCAGCGCCAGAGGCGTCAGGGGTTCTAGCGGCTACACCTTC.

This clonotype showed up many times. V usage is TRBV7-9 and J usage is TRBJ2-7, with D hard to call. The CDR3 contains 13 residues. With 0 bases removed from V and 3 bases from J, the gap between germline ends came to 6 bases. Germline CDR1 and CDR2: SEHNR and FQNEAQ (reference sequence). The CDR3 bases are TGTGCCAGCAGCTTAGCGTCCCGCTACGAGCAGTACTTC. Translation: CASSLASRYEQYF.

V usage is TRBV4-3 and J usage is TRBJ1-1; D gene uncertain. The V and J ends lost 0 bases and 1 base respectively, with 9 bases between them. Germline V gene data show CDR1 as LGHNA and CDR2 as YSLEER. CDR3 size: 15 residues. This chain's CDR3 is CASSQDRNPNTEAFF. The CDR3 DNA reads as TGCGCCAGCAGCCAAGATCGCAATCCGAACACTGAAGCTTTCTTT.

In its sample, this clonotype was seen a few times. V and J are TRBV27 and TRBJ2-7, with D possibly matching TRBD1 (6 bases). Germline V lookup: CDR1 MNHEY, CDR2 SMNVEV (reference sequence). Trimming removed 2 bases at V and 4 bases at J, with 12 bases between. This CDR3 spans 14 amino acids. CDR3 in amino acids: CASSLTGKGYEQYF. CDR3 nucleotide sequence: TGTGCCAGCAGTTTAACAGGGAAGGGGTACGAGCAGTACTTC.

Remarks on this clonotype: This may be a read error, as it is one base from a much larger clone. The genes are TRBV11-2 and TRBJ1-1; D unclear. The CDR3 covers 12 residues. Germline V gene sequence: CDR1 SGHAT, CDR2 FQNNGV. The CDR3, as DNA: TGTGCCGGCAGCTTCCCAGGATTTGAAGCTTTCTTT. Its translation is CAGSFPGFEAFF. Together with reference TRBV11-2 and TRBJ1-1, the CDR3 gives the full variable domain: EAGVAQSPRYKIIEKRQSVAFWCNPISGHATLYWYQQILGQGPKLLIQFQNNGVVDDSQLPKDRFSAERLKGVDSTLKIQPAKLEDSAVYLCAGSFPGFEAFFGQGTRLTVV.

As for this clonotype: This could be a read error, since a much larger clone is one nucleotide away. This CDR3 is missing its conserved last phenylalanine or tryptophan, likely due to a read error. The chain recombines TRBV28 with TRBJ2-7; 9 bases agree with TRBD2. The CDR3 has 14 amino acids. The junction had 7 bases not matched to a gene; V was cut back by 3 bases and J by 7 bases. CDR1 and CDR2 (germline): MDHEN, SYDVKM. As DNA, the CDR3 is TGTGCCAGCAGTTTTAGGGGACTAGCAGTTGAGCAGTACCTC. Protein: CASSFRGLAVEQYL.

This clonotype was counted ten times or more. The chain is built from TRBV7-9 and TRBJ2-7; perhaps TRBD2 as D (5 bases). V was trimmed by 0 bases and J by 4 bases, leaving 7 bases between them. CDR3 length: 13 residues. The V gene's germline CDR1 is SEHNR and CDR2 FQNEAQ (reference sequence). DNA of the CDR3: TGTGCCAGCAGCTTAGCGACTAAGTACGAGCAGTACTTC. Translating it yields CASSLATKYEQYF.

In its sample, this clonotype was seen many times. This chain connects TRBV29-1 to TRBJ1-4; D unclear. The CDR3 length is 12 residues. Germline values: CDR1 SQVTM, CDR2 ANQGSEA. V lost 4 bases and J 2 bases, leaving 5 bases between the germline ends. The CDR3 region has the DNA TGCAGCGTTGCACAGACTAATGAAAAACTGTTTTTT. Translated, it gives CSVAQTNEKLFF.

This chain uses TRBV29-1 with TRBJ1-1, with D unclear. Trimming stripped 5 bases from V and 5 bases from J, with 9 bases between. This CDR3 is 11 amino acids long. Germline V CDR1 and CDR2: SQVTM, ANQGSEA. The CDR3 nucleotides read TGCAGCGTTTACGTCGCTACTGAAGCTTTCTTT. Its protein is CSVYVATEAFF. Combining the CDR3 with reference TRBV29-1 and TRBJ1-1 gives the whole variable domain SAVISQKPSRDICQRGTSLTIQCQVDSQVTMMFWYRQQPGQSLTLIATANQGSEATYESGFVIDKFPISRPNLTFSTLTVSNMSPEDSSIYLCSVYVATEAFFGQGTRLTVV.

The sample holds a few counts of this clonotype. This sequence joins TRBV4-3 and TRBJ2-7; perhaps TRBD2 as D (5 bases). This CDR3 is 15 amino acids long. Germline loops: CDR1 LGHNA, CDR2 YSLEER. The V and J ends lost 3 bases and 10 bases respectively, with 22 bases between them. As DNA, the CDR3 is TGCGCCAGCAGCCAGGAACTGGTTGCGTGGGGAGAACAGTACTTC. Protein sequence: CASSQELVAWGEQYF.

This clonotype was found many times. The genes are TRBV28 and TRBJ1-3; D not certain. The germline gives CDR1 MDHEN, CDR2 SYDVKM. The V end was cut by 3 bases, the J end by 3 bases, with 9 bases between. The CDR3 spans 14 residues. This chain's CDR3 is CASSFMGLGNTIYF. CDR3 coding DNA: TGTGCCAGCAGTTTCATGGGCCTTGGAAACACCATATATTTT.

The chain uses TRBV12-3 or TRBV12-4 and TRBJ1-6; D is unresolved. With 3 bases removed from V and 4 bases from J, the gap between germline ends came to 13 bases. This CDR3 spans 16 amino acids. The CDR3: CASSFWAGVYNSPLHF. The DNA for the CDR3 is TGTGCCAGCAGTTTTTGGGCAGGAGTATATAATTCACCCCTCCACTTT.

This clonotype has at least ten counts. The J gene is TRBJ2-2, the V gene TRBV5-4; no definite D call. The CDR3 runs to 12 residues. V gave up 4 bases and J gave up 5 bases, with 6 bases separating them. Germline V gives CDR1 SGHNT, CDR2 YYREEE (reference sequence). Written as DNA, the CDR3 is TGTGCCAGCAGCCCCCTAACCGGGGAGCTGTTTTTT. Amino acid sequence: CASSPLTGELFF.

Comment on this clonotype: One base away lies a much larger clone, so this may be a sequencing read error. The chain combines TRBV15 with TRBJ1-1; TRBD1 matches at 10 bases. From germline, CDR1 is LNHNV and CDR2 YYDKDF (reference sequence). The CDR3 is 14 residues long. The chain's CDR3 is CATGRGTGETEAFF. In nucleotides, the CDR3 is TGTGCCACCGGCAGAGGGACAGGGGAAACTGAAGCTTTCTTT.

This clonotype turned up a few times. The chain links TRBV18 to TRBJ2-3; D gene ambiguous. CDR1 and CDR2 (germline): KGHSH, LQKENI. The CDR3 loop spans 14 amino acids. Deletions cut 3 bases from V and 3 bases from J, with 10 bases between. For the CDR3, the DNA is TGTGCCAGCTCACCTTTCGGAGAGACAGATACGCAGTATTTT. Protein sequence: CASSPFGETDTQYF. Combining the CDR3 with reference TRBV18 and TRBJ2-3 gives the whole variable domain NAGVMQNPRHLVRRRGQEARLRCSPMKGHSHVYWYRQLPEEGLKFMVYLQKENIIDESGMPKERFSAEFPKEGPSILRIQQVVRGDSAAYFCASSPFGETDTQYFGPGTRLTVL.

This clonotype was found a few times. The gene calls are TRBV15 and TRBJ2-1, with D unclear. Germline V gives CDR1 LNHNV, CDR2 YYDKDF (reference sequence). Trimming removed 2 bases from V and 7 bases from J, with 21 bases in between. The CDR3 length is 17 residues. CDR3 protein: CATSRPDALLLRNEQFF. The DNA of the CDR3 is TGTGCCACCAGCAGACCCGACGCCCTTCTTTTGAGAAATGAGCAGTTCTTC. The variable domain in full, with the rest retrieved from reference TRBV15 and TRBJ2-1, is DAMVIQNPRYQVTQFGKPVTLSCSQTLNHNVMYWYQQKSSQAPKLLFHYYDKDFNNEADTPDNFQSRRPNTSFCFLDIRSPGLGDTAMYLCATSRPDALLLRNEQFFGPGTRLTVL.

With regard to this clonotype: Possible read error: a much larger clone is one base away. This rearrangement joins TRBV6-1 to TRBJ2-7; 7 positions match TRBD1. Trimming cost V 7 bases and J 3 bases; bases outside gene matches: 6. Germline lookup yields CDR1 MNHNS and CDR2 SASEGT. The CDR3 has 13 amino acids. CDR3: CASKDRPRYEQYF. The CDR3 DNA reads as TGTGCCAGCAAGGACAGGCCCCGCTACGAGCAGTACTTC.